These 13 T cell receptor beta chains were all obtained from the same sample, sequenced in a study of blood T cell repertoires in COVID-19. Some clones are missing from TCRdb's copy, which holds only in-frame ones; the method was immunoSEQ multiplex PCR. The profile shows around 260,000 clones, 65% to 90% of them singletons. The specimen was peripheral blood. These receptors all stem from a human donor in a cohort sampled during active COVID-19.

The chain couples TRBV21-1 to TRBJ2-3; the tabulated D call, TRBD1, remains unverified against the DNA. TRBV21-1 is a pseudogene segment. CDR3 length equals 18 residues. CDR3 protein: CASSKDERRQTRTDTQYF. The CDR3, as DNA: TGTGCCAGCAGCAAAGATGAACGCCGACAGACGCGCACAGATACGCAGTATTTT.

The chain combines TRBV3-1 (or the pseudogene TRBV3-2) with TRBJ2-7; tentatively, D is TRBD2 (6 bases). CDR1 and CDR2 (germline): LGHDT, YNNKEL (reference sequence). Trimming pared 3 bases from V and 0 bases from J, leaving 9 bases between. This CDR3 region has 14 residues. In nucleotides, the CDR3 is TGTGCCAGCAGCCACCTAGCGAACTCCTACGAGCAGTACTTC. It yields the protein CASSHLANSYEQYF.

The J gene is TRBJ2-1, the V gene TRBV29-1, with 8 nucleotides matching TRBD1. V lost 2 bases and J lost 6; bases outside the gene matches: 9. The germline V gene has CDR1 SQVTM and CDR2 ANQGSEA. This CDR3 is built from 15 residues. The CDR3 is CSVESDRGGLNEQFF. The CDR3 region has the DNA TGCAGCGTTGAATCCGACAGGGGAGGTCTCAATGAGCAGTTCTTC.

The chain couples TRBV7-2 to TRBJ1-2; TRBD1 matches at 9 bases. Germline CDR1 and CDR2: SGHTA and FQGNSA. The CDR3 spans 14 residues. The V and J ends lost 5 bases and 5 bases, in that order; junction bases with no gene match: 6. CDR3 sequence (DNA): TGTGCCAGCAGCAGCACAGGGGGCCGGTATGGCTACACCTTC. Protein sequence: CASSSTGGRYGYTF.

This chain uses TRBV6-1 with TRBJ1-5; D unclear. Germline CDR1 and CDR2: MNHNS and SASEGT. The CDR3 has 14 residues. Trimming removed 1 base at V and 7 bases at J, with 11 bases between. The CDR3 DNA follows: TGTGCCAGCAGTGAAGTCCCCGGTGCCCAGCCCCAGCATTTT. Translating gives CASSEVPGAQPQHF.

This chain links TRBV10-3 with TRBJ2-1, with D unresolved. The CDR3 consists of 11 residues. V was trimmed by 3 bases and J by 8 bases, leaving 5 bases between them. Germline assignment: CDR1 ENHRY and CDR2 SYGVKD. The CDR3 DNA sequence: TGTGCCATCAGTGAACGAGATGAGCAGTTCTTC. As protein: CAISERDEQFF.

The chain uses TRBV5-1 and TRBJ2-7; D gene unclear. Germline V gene sequence: CDR1 SGHRS, CDR2 YFSETQ. The V gene lost 1 base and the J gene lost 6 bases, with 11 bases spanning the gap. The CDR3 extends over 13 amino acids. The CDR3 sequence: CASSLQSPGEQYF. The CDR3, as DNA: TGCGCCAGCAGCTTGCAAAGCCCCGGCGAGCAGTACTTC.

The V gene is TRBV4-3, the J gene TRBJ1-1; 10 nucleotides align to TRBD1. The germline gives CDR1 LGHNA, CDR2 YSLEER. CDR3 size: 16 residues. With V trimmed by 7 bases and J by 1 base, 9 bases remained unmatched. CDR3 loop: CASTGRQGAGNTEAFF. CDR3 nucleotide sequence: TGCGCCAGCACCGGAAGACAGGGGGCGGGGAACACTGAAGCTTTCTTT.

In the case of this clone: The conserved phenylalanine or tryptophan is not found at the CDR3 terminus, so this likely reflects a read error. The chain joins TRBV27 to TRBJ1-2; D is perhaps TRBD1 (6 bases). The CDR3 covers 15 residues. Trimming stripped 5 bases from V and 2 bases from J, with 15 bases between. Germline CDR1 and CDR2: MNHEY and SMNVEV (reference sequence). The CDR3 DNA reads as TGTGCCAGCAGTCTGGCAGGGGCCGCAAACTATGGCTACACCCTC. Its translation: CASSLAGAANYGYTL.

The V call is TRBV21-1, the J call TRBJ2-7; TRBD1, the D gene given by the table, was not confirmed from the DNA. TRBV21-1 is recorded as a pseudogene. The length of the CDR3 is 16 residues. DNA for the CDR3: TGTGCCAGCAGCAGGAACAGGGGCCGGTATGTCTACGAGCAGTACTTC. Translation gives CASSRNRGRYVYEQYF.

This clone appeared once. The rearrangement joins TRBV11-2 to TRBJ2-1; TRBD2 agrees at 9 bases. With V trimmed by 3 bases and J by 4 bases, 4 bases remained unmatched. The CDR3 loop spans 15 amino acids. Germline CDR1 reads SGHAT; CDR2 reads FQNNGV. CDR3 nucleotides: TGTGCCAGCAGCTTTCGCGGGAGGGGATACAATGAGCAGTTCTTC. This sequence encodes CASSFRGRGYNEQFF.

The gene calls are TRBV7-2 and TRBJ2-3; no reliable D call. Germline CDR1 SGHTA, CDR2 FQGNSA. V was cut by 0 bases and J by 0 bases, with 10 bases left in between. This CDR3 region has 16 residues. This CDR3 is CASSLARSSSTDTQYF. CDR3 coding DNA: TGTGCCAGCAGCTTAGCGAGGTCGTCGAGCACAGATACGCAGTATTTT.

The rearrangement uses TRBV12-3 or TRBV12-4 and TRBJ2-7; 7 nucleotides line up with TRBD1. The length of the CDR3 is 11 residues. Trimming cost V 6 bases and J 6 bases; bases outside gene matches: 2. The CDR3 loop is CASSTGVEQYF. CDR3 bases: TGTGCCAGCAGCACAGGGGTCGAGCAGTACTTC.